These 4 T cell receptor beta chains were sequenced from one sample in a study of read filtering for tumor transcriptome and immune sequencing. From 350 to 500 ng of RNA, a library with molecular barcoded alpha/delta and beta/gamma adaptors was made. TCRdb re-analysed the reads in MiXCR, keeping a single row per CDR3 protein. This table has 43,000 or so distinct CDR3 sequences, approximately 12% appearing once. What was sequenced was a population of CD138-negative cells sorted from bone marrow. The receptors shown here come from a donor aged 40 or older with multiple myeloma.

This clonotype was seen ten or more times. The rearrangement joins TRBV9 to TRBJ2-1; D is perhaps TRBD1 or TRBD2 (5 bases each). Trimming shortened V by 4 bases and J by 0 bases, and 14 bases separated the two germline ends. Germline lookup yields CDR1 SGDLS and CDR2 YYNGEE. The CDR3 loop spans 16 amino acids. The chain's CDR3 is CASSPPGAASYNEQFF. For the CDR3, the DNA is TGTGCCAGCAGCCCTCCCGGGGCGGCCTCCTACAATGAGCAGTTCTTC. Full variable domain (remainder filled in from reference TRBV9 and TRBJ2-1): DSGVTQTPKHLITATGQRVTLRCSPRSGDLSVYWYQQSLDQGLQFLIQYYNGEERAKGNILERFSAQQFPDLHSELNLSSLELGDSALYFCASSPPGAASYNEQFFGPGTRLTVL.

For this clonotype: A much larger clone is a single base away; this may be a read error. This chain connects TRBV20-1 to TRBJ1-1; D uncertain. Trimming removed 1 base at V and 1 base at J, with 10 bases between. The V gene's germline CDR1 is DFQATT and CDR2 SNEGSKA (reference sequence). The CDR3 runs 14 residues. In nucleotides, the CDR3 is TGCAGTGCTAGAGCCCAACGGGCGAACACTGAAGCTTTCTTT. Translating gives CSARAQRANTEAFF.

The sample holds many counts of this clonotype. The V gene is TRBV29-1, the J gene TRBJ1-5; D gene ambiguous. V was cut by 4 bases and J by 4 bases, with 14 bases left in between. Germline CDR1 is SQVTM and CDR2 is ANQGSEA. The CDR3 sequence is 14 residues long. The CDR3 loop is CSVVIGRPNQPQHF. In nucleotides, the CDR3 is TGCAGCGTTGTAATCGGCAGACCGAATCAGCCCCAGCATTTT.

This clonotype showed up many times. V and J are TRBV4-1 and TRBJ2-5; 9 bases map to TRBD1. Germline CDR1 is MGHRA and CDR2 is YSYEKL. CDR3 length equals 15 residues. Trimming at V came to 3 bases and at J to 4 bases, leaving 6 bases not matched to a gene. The CDR3 is CASSQHRTGAETQYF. The DNA for the CDR3 is TGCGCCAGCAGCCAGCATCGGACAGGGGCAGAGACCCAGTACTTC.